This T cell receptor (beta chain) was identified during a study of blood T cell repertoires in COVID-19 (dated by TCRdb to 2020 to 2021). For the study in its entirety: Collaborator samples came from the United States, Italy and Spain and covered acute and convalescent phases of COVID-19. The prospective study material was composed of cDNA or gDNA derived from T cells, B-cell-depleted T cells, or PBMCs. Subjects who had been exposed to COVID-19, were actively infected with it, or had recovered from it provided the deeply sampled blood TCRbeta repertoires that made up the dataset. The repertoires were released in a freely available public database meant as a resource for research on the immune response to SARS-CoV-2. Samples came from the ongoing ImmuneRACE study (first 160 participants) plus 1,254 subjects from 6 global collaborators. Sample metadata almost always included a de-identified subject ID, COVID-19 status, age in years and sex. Where HLA class I and class II types were available, the types were taken from metadata supplied by the sample provider, not from assay-based typing. Broad study findings and their caveats: The quantity of clinical and demographic metadata differed by source and by participant and was supplied without curation.

The CDR1 and CDR2 encoded by the germline V gene are SNHLY and FYNNEI. V is pared back by 7 bases and J by 3 bases, with 15 bases lying between the germline termini. The CDR3 sequence holds 14 residues, the cysteine and phenylalanine included. Only CDR3 DNA is held: 42 bases, read in frame from base 1. With regard to this clone: There is no known antigen for this receptor. Nothing much larger sits one base from this clone, and base qualities are not available.

One collaborating source in Seattle enrolled patients while the patients were actively infected and followed the patients over time throughout the course of disease. Whole blood was collected in K2EDTA tubes by collaborating institutions according to the institutions' own protocols. For TCRbeta analysis, collaborators shipped samples in one of three forms: frozen whole blood, isolated PBMCs, or DNA extracted from either of those sample types. TCRbeta CDR3 regions were amplified from genomic DNA using the immunoSEQ Assay, a bias-controlled multiplex PCR. The original methods were these. The number of nucleated cells in each sample was estimated by amplification of reference gene primers within the assay. Sequence reads were collapsed and filtered to measure the absolute abundance of every unique TCRbeta CDR3 rearrangement. For each sample, productive Simpson clonality was calculated as the square root of Simpson's diversity index across productive rearrangements. TCRdb holds this immuneACCESS table with in-frame rearrangements only. Some clones are missing; in checked studies, unresolved V genes explain under half, and the rest has no known cause. The DNA gave D and trimming, while V, J and clone size come from that table. The sample profile shows roughly 300,000 clones; roughly nine tenths of them were found once. Of the sample, around 2% falls within the top ten clones.

Here the chain combines TRBV2 and TRBJ1-2; no D gene is confidently identified. The sequenced sample consisted of peripheral blood. This sequence originates from a young woman with COVID-19, enrolled during active disease. The DNA sequence is TGTGCCAGCACGGGCGGGCCGAACGACTATGGCTACACCTTC. The resulting protein is CASTGGPNDYGYTF.